This T cell receptor (beta chain) was sequenced in a study of blood T cell repertoires in COVID-19. Assay: immunoSEQ multiplex PCR; the TCRdb copy retains only in-frame clones and omits some. Among 200,000 to 250,000 clones listed, about 85% were seen once. The study recruited people aged about 18 to 89 years across about 25 US areas. With 5 bases clipped from V and 2 bases from J, the junction kept 6 bases outside the gene matches. Germline values: CDR1 MRHNA, CDR2 SNTAGT. The CDR3 totals 15 residues. The sample consisted of PBMCs or T cells enriched from blood (not recorded which). V gene TRBV6-4 combines with J gene TRBJ2-1; TRBD1 matches 7 bases. The TCR comes from a man aged 30-40 years who had recovered from COVID-19. The CDR3 DNA sequence: TGTGCCAGCAGTAAACAGGGGTGGGCCTACAATGAGCAGTTCTTC. As protein: CASSKQGWAYNEQFF.